The clone carrying this T cell receptor beta chain was detected only a few times. The CDR3 is 17 amino acids. Germline V gene sequence: CDR1 MGHRA, CDR2 YSYEKL. Trimming removed 0 bases from V and 0 bases from J; junction bases left unmatched: 2. This specimen comes from a study of radiotherapy plus CTLA-4 blockade in lung cancer. Sequenced by immunoSEQ multiplex PCR; TCRdb stores in-frame clones only, minus some. Here the sample spans some 66,000 clones, roughly four fifths being singletons. The J gene is TRBJ1-5, the V gene TRBV4-1, with 10 bases matching TRBD1. This clonotype was obtained from a human donor with non-small cell lung cancer who had a partial response to radiotherapy plus ipilimumab. The sample consisted of peripheral blood, taken from a patient treated with radiotherapy plus ipilimumab. In nucleotides, the CDR3 is TGCGCCAGCAGCCAAGAAGACAGGGGGCCTAGCAATCAGCCCCAGCATTTT. Translation gives CASSQEDRGPSNQPQHF.